These 27 T cell receptor beta chains originate from one sample sequenced in a study of OX40 agonist ivuxolimab in advanced cancers. Sequencing used immunoSEQ multiplex PCR; TCRdb keeps in-frame clones, though not all of them. This sample has 75,000 to 95,000 clones, with around 90% found just once. Source: CD4+ or CD8+ T cells sorted from blood, taken in a trial of the OX40 agonist ivuxolimab. These receptors came from an adult with an advanced solid tumor such as melanoma, head and neck, liver or kidney cancer.

As for this clone: The DNA is left out, because the CDR3 cannot be placed on it with certainty; the CDR3 is given as TCRdb lists it. The chain uses TRBV19 and TRBJ2-5; the listed D gene, TRBD2, was not tested against the DNA. Germline V gene sequence: CDR1 LNHDA, CDR2 SQIVND (reference sequence). Inclusive of both ends, the CDR3 amounts to 13 amino acids. The CDR3 here is CASTSGGLETQYF.

The V and J genes are TRBV28 and TRBJ2-7; D gene ambiguous. Germline assignment: CDR1 MDHEN and CDR2 SYDVKM. Trimming pared 2 bases from V and 4 bases from J, leaving 12 bases between. The CDR3 is 14 residues long. This CDR3 reads CASSLLMNLYEQYF. The CDR3, as DNA: TGTGCCAGCAGTTTACTGATGAACCTTTACGAGCAGTACTTC.

V is TRBV5-1 and J is TRBJ2-2; 7 bases map to TRBD2. V shed 5 bases, J shed 0 bases, and the junction held 7 bases outside the gene matches. The CDR3 loop spans 16 amino acids. Germline V CDR1 and CDR2: SGHRS, YFSETQ. CDR3 sequence reads: CASRSLAGPNTGELFF. In nucleotides, the CDR3 is TGCGCCAGCAGGTCCTTAGCGGGTCCGAACACCGGGGAGCTGTTTTTT.

This clone was observed a single time. Possible read error: a much larger clone is one base away. Different DNA sequences within this sample yield the same CDR3. The chain recombines TRBV6-1 with TRBJ1-3, with TRBD1 identical over 7 bases. The V segment lost 2 bases and the J segment 2 bases; nucleotides outside the gene matches: 3. Germline V gene lookup returns CDR1 MNHNS and CDR2 SASEGT. CDR3 length equals 15 residues. CDR3 region: CASSELRGPGNTIYF. CDR3 DNA sequence: TGTGCCAGCAGTGAACTTAGGGGGCCTGGAAACACCATATATTTT.

This chain links TRBV11-3 with TRBJ2-3; unclear D gene. Germline-derived CDR1 and CDR2 are SGHNT and YENEEA. V lost 7 bases to trimming and J lost 1 base, with 18 bases between them. The CDR3 is 16 residues long. The CDR3 DNA is TGTGCCAGCATCACACAACCAGAGGCTCGCACAGATACGCAGTATTTT. This sequence encodes CASITQPEARTDTQYF.

This sequence joins TRBV7-9 and TRBJ2-1; a possible D gene is TRBD2 (5 bases). The V gene lost 2 bases and the J gene lost 5 bases, with 7 bases spanning the gap. This CDR3 is 13 amino acids long. Germline V gene lookup returns CDR1 SEHNR and CDR2 FQNEAQ (reference sequence). CDR3 nucleotide sequence: TGTGCCAGCAGCTTACTAGCTAACAATGAGCAGTTCTTC. This sequence encodes CASSLLANNEQFF.

The genes are TRBV5-1 and TRBJ2-1; D may be TRBD2 (6 bases). CDR1 is SGHRS and CDR2 is YFSETQ in the germline V gene. Trimming removed 0 bases at V and 5 bases at J, with 12 bases between. The CDR3 runs 15 residues. The CDR3 region is CASSLVPGTDNEQFF. CDR3 DNA: TGCGCCAGCAGCTTGGTGCCGGGGACTGACAATGAGCAGTTCTTC. The full variable domain, in which reference TRBV5-1 and TRBJ2-1 provide the parts outside the CDR3, is KAGVTQTPRYLIKTRGQQVTLSCSPISGHRSVSWYQQTPGQGLQFLFEYFSETQRNKGNFPGRFSGRQFSNSRSEMNVSTLELGDSALYLCASSLVPGTDNEQFFGPGTRLTVL.

The chain combines TRBV9 with TRBJ2-1; D might be TRBD2 (6 bases). Per the germline V gene, CDR1 is SGDLS and CDR2 is YYNGEE. The CDR3 has 16 amino acids. Trimming removed 0 bases from V and 0 bases from J, with 10 bases in between. The CDR3 DNA sequence: TGTGCCAGCAGCGTAGAGGCGGGGTCCTCCTACAATGAGCAGTTCTTC. Its protein product is CASSVEAGSSYNEQFF.

This clone occurred many times. The V gene is TRBV18, the J gene TRBJ2-3, with D unresolved. Germline CDR1 reads KGHSH; CDR2 reads LQKENI. CDR3 length equals 15 residues. V was trimmed by 2 bases and J by 5 bases, leaving 14 bases between them. CDR3 bases: TGTGCCAGCTCACCAGAGGTAGCACCGGGAGATACGCAGTATTTT. Translated: CASSPEVAPGDTQYF.

DNA for the CDR3: TGTGCCAGCAGTTACCAGGGAGGGGATACGGAGACCCAGTACTTC. Translated, it gives CASSYQGGDTETQYF. The V gene is TRBV6-5, the J gene TRBJ2-5; 7 positions agree with TRBD2. Trimming took 2 bases from V and 5 from J; bases not matched to a gene: 8. CDR3 size: 15 residues. CDR1 MNHEY and CDR2 SVGAGI come from the germline V gene.

The chain has TRBV27 and TRBJ1-4, with D possibly TRBD1 on 6 matching bases. The CDR3 spans 16 residues. The V end was cut by 5 bases, the J end by 4 bases, with 17 bases between. Germline CDR1 and CDR2: MNHEY and SMNVEV (reference sequence). The CDR3 nucleotides are TGTGCCAGCAGTATGGGGTCAGGACAGCATAATGAAAAACTGTTTTTT. It is translated as CASSMGSGQHNEKLFF.

The J gene is TRBJ2-7, the V gene TRBV5-1; D perhaps matches TRBD1 (6 bases). Germline assignment: CDR1 SGHRS and CDR2 YFSETQ. V was shortened by 6 bases and J by 1 base, with 20 bases between the two germline ends. CDR3 length: 16 residues. The CDR3 region is CASTVTPGARSYEQYF. CDR3 nucleotide sequence: TGCGCCAGCACCGTTACACCAGGGGCGCGGTCCTACGAGCAGTACTTC.

The gene calls are TRBV5-1 and TRBJ2-7; a possible D gene is TRBD1 (6 bases). Germline V gives CDR1 SGHRS, CDR2 YFSETQ. V gave up 4 bases and J gave up 0 bases, with 14 bases separating them. The CDR3 contains 15 residues. DNA of the CDR3: TGCGCCAGCAGCCTAGGGGGACGTACCTCCTACGAGCAGTACTTC. Residues: CASSLGGRTSYEQYF.

V usage is TRBV27 and J usage is TRBJ1-5; no firm D call. Trimming stripped 8 bases from V and 6 bases from J, with 11 bases between. Germline CDR1 reads MNHEY; CDR2 reads SMNVEV (reference sequence). The CDR3 totals 12 residues. The CDR3 DNA sequence: TGTGCCAGCGGCTGGGGTAGTCAGCCCCAGCATTTT. Its translation: CASGWGSQPQHF.

The CDR3 coding sequence is TGCGCCAGCAGCACTTCAGGGGGAAGGTCCGGCTACACCTTC. Encoded protein: CASSTSGGRSGYTF. The chain carries TRBV5-1 and TRBJ1-2; 7 bases match TRBD1. This CDR3 is 14 amino acids long. V was pared by 4 bases and J by 8 bases, with 11 bases of the junction left unmatched. Germline V gene data show CDR1 as SGHRS and CDR2 as YFSETQ.

This chain connects TRBV7-2 to TRBJ2-1, with D uncertain. This CDR3 has 17 residues. With 4 bases removed from V and 4 bases from J, the gap between germline ends came to 20 bases. CDR1 and CDR2 (germline): SGHTA, FQGNSA. The CDR3 DNA follows: TGTGCCAGCAGCTCCAATCCTAGGGTGTATTGGTACAATGAGCAGTTCTTC. Encoded protein: CASSSNPRVYWYNEQFF. The whole variable domain, remainder taken from reference TRBV7-2 and TRBJ2-1, is GAGVSQSPSNKVTEKGKDVELRCDPISGHTALYWYRQSLGQGLEFLIYFQGNSAPDKSGLPSDRFSAERTGGSVSTLTIQRTQQEDSAVYLCASSSNPRVYWYNEQFFGPGTRLTVL.

The J gene is TRBJ1-4, the V gene TRBV18; 7 nucleotides match TRBD1. V gave up 4 bases and J gave up 6 bases; unmatched junction bases: 5. Per germline, CDR1 KGHSH and CDR2 LQKENI. CDR3 length: 14 amino acids. The CDR3 DNA sequence: TGTGCCAGCTCACTTGACAGGGCCTATGAAAAACTGTTTTTT. It translates to CASSLDRAYEKLFF.

V usage is TRBV5-4 and J usage is TRBJ2-1; 11 positions agree with TRBD1. After removal of 4 bases from V and 10 bases from J, the junction contained 7 bases not matched to a gene. The CDR3 covers 14 residues. Germline V gene sequence: CDR1 SGHNT, CDR2 YYREEE (reference sequence). CDR3 bases: TGTGCCAGCAGCCTTGGACAGGGGGCAGGCGAGCAGTTCTTC. Amino acids: CASSLGQGAGEQFF.

Comments on this clone: The junction and the germline gene differ at one end; a read error may be behind it. The CDR3 DNA follows: TGTGCCAGCAGTTCGTTGGACGGGGTGAATACTGAAGCTTTCTTT. Encoded protein: CASSSLDGVNTEAFF. The rearrangement links TRBV27 to TRBJ1-1, with D uncertain. This CDR3 has 15 residues. The germline gives CDR1 MNHEY, CDR2 SMNVEV (reference sequence).

This clone was detected only once. The rearrangement links TRBV30 to TRBJ2-7; 7 nucleotides agree with TRBD2. CDR1 is GTSNPN, CDR2 SVGIG, per germline (reference sequence). This CDR3 is built from 14 residues. J was trimmed by 2 bases and V by 3 bases; bases with no gene match: 7. CDR3 loop: CAWRRTSIAYEQYF. CDR3 DNA sequence: TGTGCCTGGAGGAGGACTAGTATAGCCTACGAGCAGTACTTC.

The gene calls are TRBV27 and TRBJ2-3; possible D gene TRBD2, 6 bases. V dropped 3 bases and J dropped 2 bases, with 15 bases sitting between them. The length of the CDR3 is 16 residues. Germline CDR1 MNHEY, CDR2 SMNVEV (reference sequence). The CDR3 nucleotides are TGTGCCAGCAGTTTTCATAGCGGAGTTACCACAGATACGCAGTATTTT. Protein sequence: CASSFHSGVTTDTQYF.

This sequence joins TRBV19 and TRBJ1-2; perhaps TRBD1 as D (5 bases). Germline V gene data show CDR1 as LNHDA and CDR2 as SQIVND (reference sequence). CDR3 length: 13 residues. V was pared by 4 bases and J by 5 bases, with 11 bases between. Here the CDR3 reads CASSSPGGYGYTF. The CDR3 DNA follows: TGTGCCAGTAGTAGCCCGGGGGGGTATGGCTACACCTTC.

V is TRBV5-1 and J is TRBJ1-1, with TRBD1 as a possible D gene (6 bases). Per the germline V gene, CDR1 is SGHRS and CDR2 is YFSETQ. CDR3 size: 13 residues. Trimming pared 4 bases from V and 2 bases from J, leaving 9 bases between. The CDR3 DNA follows: TGCGCCAGCAGCGGGGACATTAACACTGAAGCTTTCTTT. It is translated as CASSGDINTEAFF. The full variable domain, rest sourced from reference TRBV5-1 and TRBJ1-1, is KAGVTQTPRYLIKTRGQQVTLSCSPISGHRSVSWYQQTPGQGLQFLFEYFSETQRNKGNFPGRFSGRQFSNSRSEMNVSTLELGDSALYLCASSGDINTEAFFGQGTRLTVV.

The CDR3 sequence is CSVSRGEQETQYF. CDR3 DNA sequence: TGCAGCGTTTCCAGGGGGGAACAAGAGACCCAGTACTTC. The chain links TRBV29-1 to TRBJ2-5; possible D gene TRBD1, 7 bases. This CDR3 has 13 amino acids. Deletions cut 5 bases from V and 2 bases from J, with 12 bases between. CDR1 is SQVTM and CDR2 is ANQGSEA in the germline V gene. The whole variable domain, remainder taken from reference TRBV29-1 and TRBJ2-5, is SAVISQKPSRDICQRGTSLTIQCQVDSQVTMMFWYRQQPGQSLTLIATANQGSEATYESGFVIDKFPISRPNLTFSTLTVSNMSPEDSSIYLCSVSRGEQETQYFGPGTRLLVL.

The chain employs TRBV6-6 and TRBJ2-7; unclear D gene. There are 13 residues in the CDR3. Germline values: CDR1 MNHNY, CDR2 SVGAGI (reference sequence). V lost 5 bases, J lost 7 bases, and 15 bases lay in between. DNA for the CDR3: TGTGCCAGCAGTCTTGGACCCGATCGGGAGCAGTACTTC. Its protein product is CASSLGPDREQYF.

V gene TRBV9 combines with J gene TRBJ2-3; the D gene is possibly TRBD2 (5 bases). V dropped 4 bases and J dropped 2 bases, with 11 bases sitting between them. Looked up from germline, CDR1 is SGDLS and CDR2 is YYNGEE. This CDR3 comprises 14 residues. CDR3 amino acids: CASSPRTFTDTQYF. CDR3 DNA: TGTGCCAGCAGCCCCCGGACTTTCACAGATACGCAGTATTTT.

The chain couples TRBV5-1 to TRBJ2-2; 11 nucleotides agree with TRBD2. CDR3 length equals 16 residues. Unmatched junction bases numbered 3, after V lost 3 bases and J lost 2 bases. The germline V gene encodes CDR1 SGHRS and CDR2 YFSETQ. The CDR3 DNA sequence: TGCGCCAGCAGCTCGGGACTAGCGGTCAACACCGGGGAGCTGTTTTTT. The encoded protein is CASSSGLAVNTGELFF.